A selection of T cell receptor beta chains follows, all from one sample in a study of graft-versus-host responses after intestinal transplantation. Produced via immunoSEQ multiplex PCR; TCRdb's table is partial and in-frame only. The sample lists some 41,000 clones, about 89% occurring once. The starting material was PBMCs, obtained approximately 320 days after intestinal transplant. These receptor sequences come from a human patient who received an intestinal transplant, so some T cells may come from the graft donor. Each CDR3 is given with its conserved first and last residue. Each record gives: clone size, V gene, D gene, J gene, CDR3 DNA, CDR3 protein. D genes are given only for firm matches. Where a row states a size, it is once, few, many or the class of an expanded clone; other rows omit it.

>once|TRBV6-6|TRBD2|TRBJ2-3
TGTGCCAGCAGCCTTAGCGGGGAAGTTACGCAGTATTTT
CASSLSGEVTQYF
>once|TRBV6-6|NA|TRBJ2-7
TGTGCCAGCAGTTACGGTGTCAGGGGATACGAGCAGTACTTC
CASSYGVRGYEQYF
>NA|TRBV19|NA|TRBJ2-7
TGTGCCAGTAGTAATCGCATCTCCTACGAGCAGTACTTC
CASSNRISYEQYF
>NA|TRBV7-3|TRBD2|TRBJ2-7
TGTGCCAGCCGCCCAAGGACGGGACTAGTCACCTACGAGCAGTACTTC
CASRPRTGLVTYEQYF
>NA|TRBV5-1|NA|TRBJ1-2
TGCGCCAGCAGCTTGGTAGGCTATGGCTACACCTTC
CASSLVGYGYTF
>NA|TRBV7-2|TRBD2|TRBJ2-3
TGTGCCAGCAGCACGCGGACTAGCGGGGGGGATACGCAGTATTTT
CASSTRTSGGDTQYF
>NA|TRBV7-9|NA|TRBJ2-5
TGTGCCAGCAGCTTGGGGTCCCGGGAGACCCAGTACTTC
CASSLGSRETQYF
>NA|TRBV6-6|NA|TRBJ2-2
TGTGCCAGCAGTTCACCCGGGGAGCTGTTTTTT
CASSSPGELFF
>NA|TRBV28|NA|TRBJ2-7
TGTGCCAGCAGTTTTAGGACATTGAGCTCCTACGAGCAGTACTTC
CASSFRTLSSYEQYF
>NA|TRBV25-1|TRBD2|TRBJ2-1
TGTGCCAGAAACCCACTGGAACTAGCGGGAGTCTACAATGAGCAGTTCTTC
CARNPLELAGVYNEQFF
>NA|TRBV9|NA|TRBJ2-2
TGTGCCAGCAGCCCATTGGTGCTGGGGCACGGGGAGCTGTTTTTT
CASSPLVLGHGELFF
>once|TRBV29-1|NA|TRBJ1-1
TGCAGCGTTGAACACAGTGTGACTGAAGCTTTCTTT
CSVEHSVTEAFF
>NA|TRBV7-3|NA|TRBJ2-3
TGTGCCAGCAGCTTGGGACTGAGCACAGATACGCAGTATTTT
CASSLGLSTDTQYF
>NA|TRBV4-2|TRBD1|TRBJ2-5
TGTGCCAGCAGCCAAGCCCTACAGGGGGCGACGTACCAAGAGACCCAGTACTTC
CASSQALQGATYQETQYF